These 25 T cell receptor beta chains originate from one sample sequenced in a study of T cells in Graves' hyperthyroidism and ophthalmopathy. Amplified regions were TCR beta CDR3 sequences from RNA transcripts. First-round RT-PCR with HTBI primers amplified the TCR CDR3 region. TCRdb fed the multiplex PCR reads into MiXCR, producing one record per CDR3 protein. Seen here are hundreds of thousands of distinct CDR3 sequences, over 35% observed once, and the top ten hold 8.9%. The sample was blood. These receptors were obtained from a man in his late teens or twenties with Graves' hyperthyroidism.

This clonotype was counted once. V usage is TRBV10-3 and J usage is TRBJ2-7; TRBD2 matches 8 bases. CDR1 ENHRY and CDR2 SYGVKD come from the germline V gene. V shed 3 bases and J 7 bases; nucleotides not matched to a gene: 23. This CDR3 spans 19 amino acids. CDR3 protein: CAISDPTPQTTSGRGEQYF. The CDR3 DNA sequence: TGTGCCATCAGTGACCCGACTCCCCAGACTACTAGCGGCCGGGGGGAGCAGTACTTC.

This clonotype was recorded only once. V gene TRBV2 combines with J gene TRBJ1-1; 7 bases are shared with TRBD1. There are 14 residues in the CDR3. CDR1 is SNHLY, CDR2 FYNNEI, per germline. The V segment lost 8 bases and the J segment 1 base; nucleotides outside the gene matches: 7. The DNA of the CDR3 is TGTGCCAGCCAAGGGGGACAGTCGAACACTGAAGCTTTCTTT. Residues: CASQGGQSNTEAFF.

The V and J genes are TRBV19 and TRBJ2-2; 13 bases align to TRBD2. The J segment lost 4 bases and the V segment lost 4 bases, leaving 3 bases of the junction unmatched. Germline V lookup: CDR1 LNHDA, CDR2 SQIVND (reference sequence). The CDR3 is made up of 16 amino acids. CDR3 nucleotides: TGTGCCAGTAGTACAGGACTAGCGGGGGCCACCGGGGAGCTGTTTTTT. Its translation: CASSTGLAGATGELFF.

The gene calls are TRBV7-8 and TRBJ1-6; D remains unclear. Germline CDR1 is SGHVS and CDR2 is FQNEAQ. V was trimmed by 3 bases and J by 9 bases, leaving 15 bases between them. The length of the CDR3 is 15 residues. The CDR3 nucleotides are TGTGCCAGCAGCTTGGGAGGGCTCCCAATTTCACCCCTCCACTTT. As protein: CASSLGGLPISPLHF.

This clonotype was counted a few times. The chain couples TRBV5-1 to TRBJ2-7; TRBD1 agrees at 11 bases. Trimming took 4 bases from V and 3 from J; bases not matched to a gene: 6. CDR1 is SGHRS and CDR2 is YFSETQ in the germline V gene. The CDR3 has 15 amino acids. CDR3 nucleotides: TGCGCCAGCAGCATAGGACAGGGGGCAGTCTACGAGCAGTACTTC. Its protein product is CASSIGQGAVYEQYF.

V gene TRBV9 combines with J gene TRBJ2-7; D possibly matches TRBD1 or TRBD2 (6 bases each). The CDR3 loop spans 16 amino acids. The germline V gene encodes CDR1 SGDLS and CDR2 YYNGEE. V lost 4 bases, J lost 2 bases, and 19 bases lay in between. The CDR3 DNA is TGTGCCAGCAGCCAAGATCGGGGGCCTATAACCTACGAGCAGTACTTC. Translation gives CASSQDRGPITYEQYF.

The rearrangement joins TRBV25-1 to TRBJ2-3; D could derive from TRBD1 or TRBD2 (6 bases each). CDR1 and CDR2 from the germline V gene are MGHDK and SYGVNS. The CDR3 has 17 amino acids. V lost 6 bases and J lost 0, with 19 bases in between. This CDR3 reads CASSVDGGRTSTDTQYF. The CDR3 DNA reads TGTGCCAGCAGCGTGGATGGGGGGCGAACTAGCACAGATACGCAGTATTTT.

This clonotype was recorded a few times. The V call is TRBV7-2, the J call TRBJ1-5; 10 nucleotides match TRBD1. The CDR3 sequence is 18 residues long. V dropped 5 bases and J dropped 5; count of bases not matched to a gene: 15. CDR1 and CDR2 (germline): SGHTA, FQGNSA. This chain's CDR3 is CASSPGTGESRGDQPQHF. For the CDR3, the DNA is TGTGCCAGCAGCCCTGGGACAGGGGAGTCGAGGGGGGATCAGCCCCAGCATTTT.

The V and J genes are TRBV5-1 and TRBJ2-2; 7 bases align to TRBD1. The CDR3 is 15 amino acids. Germline loops: CDR1 SGHRS, CDR2 YFSETQ. With V trimmed by 8 bases and J by 2 bases, 9 bases remained unmatched. The CDR3 spells CASHPGQSNTGELFF. The CDR3, as DNA: TGCGCCAGTCACCCGGGACAGTCTAACACCGGGGAGCTGTTTTTT. The full variable domain, in which reference TRBV5-1 and TRBJ2-2 provide the parts outside the CDR3, is KAGVTQTPRYLIKTRGQQVTLSCSPISGHRSVSWYQQTPGQGLQFLFEYFSETQRNKGNFPGRFSGRQFSNSRSEMNVSTLELGDSALYLCASHPGQSNTGELFFGEGSRLTVL.

Concerning this clonotype: One junction end disagrees with the germline gene, perhaps due to a read error. The chain employs TRBV10-3 and TRBJ1-4, with D possibly being TRBD1 (6 bases). The CDR3 runs to 15 residues. Looked up from germline, CDR1 is ENHRY and CDR2 is SYGVKD. In DNA form, the CDR3 reads TGTGCCAGCAGTTCTGTGACAGGCCTTAATGAAAAACTGTTTTTT. Translated, it gives CASSSVTGLNEKLFF.

This clonotype was detected ten times or more. The chain recombines TRBV29-1 with TRBJ2-7; 11 nucleotides align to TRBD2. This CDR3 is built from 13 residues. The V gene end was trimmed by 4 bases and the J gene end by 6 bases; junction bases not matched to a gene: 5. Germline assignment: CDR1 SQVTM and CDR2 ANQGSEA. The CDR3 region is CSVVAGGLREQYF. CDR3 nucleotide sequence: TGCAGCGTTGTAGCGGGGGGGCTCCGCGAGCAGTACTTC.

The chain combines TRBV11-3 with TRBJ2-5, with TRBD1 matching over 7 bases. The germline CDR1 and CDR2 sequences are SGHNT and YENEEA. This CDR3 is 14 amino acids long. V was clipped by 5 bases and J by 3 bases; unmatched bases: 6. CDR3 sequence (DNA): TGTGCCAGCAGCCTCAGGGGGAGAGAAGAGACCCAGTACTTC. It specifies CASSLRGREETQYF.

This clonotype was seen a few times. The V and J genes are TRBV20-1 and TRBJ1-1, with a tentative D call TRBD1 (5 bases). This CDR3 is built from 15 residues. CDR1 is DFQATT and CDR2 is SNEGSKA in the germline V gene (reference sequence). The germline V and J ends were trimmed by 0 bases and 0 bases, with 11 bases remaining between them. CDR3 sequence: CSAREVGALNTEAFF. DNA for the CDR3: TGCAGTGCTAGAGAGGTAGGGGCTTTGAACACTGAAGCTTTCTTT.

This clonotype was seen many times. V is TRBV2 and J is TRBJ1-4, with TRBD1 matching over 8 bases. CDR3 length equals 14 residues. The V and J ends lost 4 bases and 2 bases, in that order; junction bases with no gene match: 0. The germline CDR1 and CDR2 sequences are SNHLY and FYNNEI. The CDR3 here is CASSGQGTNEKLFF. CDR3 sequence (DNA): TGTGCCAGCAGTGGACAGGGGACTAATGAAAAACTGTTTTTT.

V gene TRBV12-3 or TRBV12-4 combines with J gene TRBJ1-6; D gene unclear. The CDR3 is 15 residues long. The V gene lost 5 bases and the J gene lost 6 bases, with 14 bases spanning the gap. DNA of the CDR3: TGTGCCAGCAGTCCAGACCCCATCCCTAATTCACCCCTCCACTTT. Protein sequence: CASSPDPIPNSPLHF.

This chain joins TRBV7-9 and TRBJ2-7, with TRBD2 as a possible D gene (5 bases). V was pared by 5 bases and J by 3 bases, with 11 bases between. Germline values: CDR1 SEHNR, CDR2 FQNEAQ (reference sequence). The CDR3 contains 13 residues. The CDR3 spells CASSRVGVYEQYF. As DNA, the CDR3 is TGTGCCAGCAGCAGGGTCGGGGTCTACGAGCAGTACTTC.

This clonotype was observed a single time. The V call is TRBV15, the J call TRBJ1-5; D gene uncertain. Trimming left V 0 bases short and J 1 base short, with 13 bases between. Per germline, CDR1 LNHNV and CDR2 YYDKDF (reference sequence). This CDR3 has 17 residues. CDR3: CATSRDHGLGSNQPQHF. CDR3 nucleotide sequence: TGTGCCACCAGCAGAGACCACGGCCTGGGGAGCAATCAGCCCCAGCATTTT.

This clonotype showed up just a few times. The chain joins TRBV7-6 to TRBJ2-2; a possible D gene is TRBD2 (5 bases). Germline loops: CDR1 SGHVS, CDR2 FNYEAQ. V was shortened by 4 bases and J by 6 bases, with 12 bases between the two germline ends. The CDR3 loop spans 14 amino acids. CDR3 region: CASSSEGVSGELFF. Written as DNA, the CDR3 is TGTGCCAGCAGCTCAGAGGGAGTGTCCGGGGAGCTGTTTTTT.

This clonotype was found many times. The V call is TRBV7-2, the J call TRBJ1-6; D gene ambiguous. Trimming shortened V by 4 bases and J by 8 bases, and 9 bases separated the two germline ends. The CDR3 loop spans 13 amino acids. Per germline, CDR1 SGHTA and CDR2 FQGNSA. CDR3 in DNA: TGTGCCAGCAGCTCCCTGTGGGATTCACCCCTCCACTTT. Translation gives CASSSLWDSPLHF.

A few counts support this clonotype. The chain carries TRBV7-2 and TRBJ2-7; D might be TRBD1 or TRBD2, each matching 6 bases. V was trimmed by 4 bases and J by 3 bases, leaving 16 bases between them. The CDR3 consists of 15 residues. Germline lookup yields CDR1 SGHTA and CDR2 FQGNSA. The CDR3 DNA is TGTGCCAGCAGCTGGGGCCGGGGGCTAAGCTACGAGCAGTACTTC. Its protein product is CASSWGRGLSYEQYF.

This clonotype was recorded a few times. At one boundary the junction diverges from the germline segment, which might be a read error. V is TRBV10-3 and J is TRBJ1-6, with D possibly being TRBD1 (6 bases). The CDR3 loop spans 16 amino acids. Germline-derived CDR1 and CDR2 are ENHRY and SYGVKD. Here the CDR3 reads CASSYSADRYNSPLHF. Written as DNA, the CDR3 is TGTGCCAGCAGTTACTCTGCGGACAGATATAATTCACCCCTCCACTTT.

This clonotype was counted a few times. The chain is built from TRBV12-3 or TRBV12-4 and TRBJ1-5; a weak D match, TRBD1 (5 bases). The CDR3 has 13 amino acids. Between the trimmed V and J ends, which lost 4 bases and 6 bases, there was a span of 10 bases. CDR3 amino acids: CASSYAGPQPQHF. CDR3 DNA sequence: TGTGCCAGCAGTTACGCGGGGCCTCAGCCCCAGCATTTT.

This clonotype showed up just a few times. The gene calls are TRBV6-4 and TRBJ2-5, with D tentatively TRBD2 (6 bases). Trimming shortened V by 2 bases and J by 3 bases, and 13 bases separated the two germline ends. This CDR3 region has 15 residues. CDR1 is MRHNA, CDR2 SNTAGT, per germline. The CDR3 nucleotides are TGTGCCAGCAGTGACCCGGGGCGGGGTAAAGAGACCCAGTACTTC. Residues: CASSDPGRGKETQYF.

The chain links TRBV11-1 to TRBJ2-7; 8 nucleotides align to TRBD2. The CDR3 contains 16 residues. V shed 3 bases and J 0 bases; nucleotides not matched to a gene: 7. Germline-derived CDR1 and CDR2 are SGHAT and FQDESV (reference sequence). The CDR3 loop reads CASSLAASGLSYEQYF. For the CDR3, the DNA is TGTGCCAGCAGCTTGGCCGCTAGCGGGCTCTCCTACGAGCAGTACTTC.

The V call is TRBV20-1, the J call TRBJ2-5; the D gene could be TRBD1 or TRBD2 (5 bases each). Germline CDR1 DFQATT, CDR2 SNEGSKA (reference sequence). The CDR3 spans 15 residues. Deletions cut 1 base from V and 9 bases from J, with 21 bases between. The CDR3 sequence is CSARVGQGGSQPQYF. In DNA, the CDR3 is TGCAGTGCTAGAGTGGGTCAGGGTGGGAGCCAGCCCCAGTACTTC.